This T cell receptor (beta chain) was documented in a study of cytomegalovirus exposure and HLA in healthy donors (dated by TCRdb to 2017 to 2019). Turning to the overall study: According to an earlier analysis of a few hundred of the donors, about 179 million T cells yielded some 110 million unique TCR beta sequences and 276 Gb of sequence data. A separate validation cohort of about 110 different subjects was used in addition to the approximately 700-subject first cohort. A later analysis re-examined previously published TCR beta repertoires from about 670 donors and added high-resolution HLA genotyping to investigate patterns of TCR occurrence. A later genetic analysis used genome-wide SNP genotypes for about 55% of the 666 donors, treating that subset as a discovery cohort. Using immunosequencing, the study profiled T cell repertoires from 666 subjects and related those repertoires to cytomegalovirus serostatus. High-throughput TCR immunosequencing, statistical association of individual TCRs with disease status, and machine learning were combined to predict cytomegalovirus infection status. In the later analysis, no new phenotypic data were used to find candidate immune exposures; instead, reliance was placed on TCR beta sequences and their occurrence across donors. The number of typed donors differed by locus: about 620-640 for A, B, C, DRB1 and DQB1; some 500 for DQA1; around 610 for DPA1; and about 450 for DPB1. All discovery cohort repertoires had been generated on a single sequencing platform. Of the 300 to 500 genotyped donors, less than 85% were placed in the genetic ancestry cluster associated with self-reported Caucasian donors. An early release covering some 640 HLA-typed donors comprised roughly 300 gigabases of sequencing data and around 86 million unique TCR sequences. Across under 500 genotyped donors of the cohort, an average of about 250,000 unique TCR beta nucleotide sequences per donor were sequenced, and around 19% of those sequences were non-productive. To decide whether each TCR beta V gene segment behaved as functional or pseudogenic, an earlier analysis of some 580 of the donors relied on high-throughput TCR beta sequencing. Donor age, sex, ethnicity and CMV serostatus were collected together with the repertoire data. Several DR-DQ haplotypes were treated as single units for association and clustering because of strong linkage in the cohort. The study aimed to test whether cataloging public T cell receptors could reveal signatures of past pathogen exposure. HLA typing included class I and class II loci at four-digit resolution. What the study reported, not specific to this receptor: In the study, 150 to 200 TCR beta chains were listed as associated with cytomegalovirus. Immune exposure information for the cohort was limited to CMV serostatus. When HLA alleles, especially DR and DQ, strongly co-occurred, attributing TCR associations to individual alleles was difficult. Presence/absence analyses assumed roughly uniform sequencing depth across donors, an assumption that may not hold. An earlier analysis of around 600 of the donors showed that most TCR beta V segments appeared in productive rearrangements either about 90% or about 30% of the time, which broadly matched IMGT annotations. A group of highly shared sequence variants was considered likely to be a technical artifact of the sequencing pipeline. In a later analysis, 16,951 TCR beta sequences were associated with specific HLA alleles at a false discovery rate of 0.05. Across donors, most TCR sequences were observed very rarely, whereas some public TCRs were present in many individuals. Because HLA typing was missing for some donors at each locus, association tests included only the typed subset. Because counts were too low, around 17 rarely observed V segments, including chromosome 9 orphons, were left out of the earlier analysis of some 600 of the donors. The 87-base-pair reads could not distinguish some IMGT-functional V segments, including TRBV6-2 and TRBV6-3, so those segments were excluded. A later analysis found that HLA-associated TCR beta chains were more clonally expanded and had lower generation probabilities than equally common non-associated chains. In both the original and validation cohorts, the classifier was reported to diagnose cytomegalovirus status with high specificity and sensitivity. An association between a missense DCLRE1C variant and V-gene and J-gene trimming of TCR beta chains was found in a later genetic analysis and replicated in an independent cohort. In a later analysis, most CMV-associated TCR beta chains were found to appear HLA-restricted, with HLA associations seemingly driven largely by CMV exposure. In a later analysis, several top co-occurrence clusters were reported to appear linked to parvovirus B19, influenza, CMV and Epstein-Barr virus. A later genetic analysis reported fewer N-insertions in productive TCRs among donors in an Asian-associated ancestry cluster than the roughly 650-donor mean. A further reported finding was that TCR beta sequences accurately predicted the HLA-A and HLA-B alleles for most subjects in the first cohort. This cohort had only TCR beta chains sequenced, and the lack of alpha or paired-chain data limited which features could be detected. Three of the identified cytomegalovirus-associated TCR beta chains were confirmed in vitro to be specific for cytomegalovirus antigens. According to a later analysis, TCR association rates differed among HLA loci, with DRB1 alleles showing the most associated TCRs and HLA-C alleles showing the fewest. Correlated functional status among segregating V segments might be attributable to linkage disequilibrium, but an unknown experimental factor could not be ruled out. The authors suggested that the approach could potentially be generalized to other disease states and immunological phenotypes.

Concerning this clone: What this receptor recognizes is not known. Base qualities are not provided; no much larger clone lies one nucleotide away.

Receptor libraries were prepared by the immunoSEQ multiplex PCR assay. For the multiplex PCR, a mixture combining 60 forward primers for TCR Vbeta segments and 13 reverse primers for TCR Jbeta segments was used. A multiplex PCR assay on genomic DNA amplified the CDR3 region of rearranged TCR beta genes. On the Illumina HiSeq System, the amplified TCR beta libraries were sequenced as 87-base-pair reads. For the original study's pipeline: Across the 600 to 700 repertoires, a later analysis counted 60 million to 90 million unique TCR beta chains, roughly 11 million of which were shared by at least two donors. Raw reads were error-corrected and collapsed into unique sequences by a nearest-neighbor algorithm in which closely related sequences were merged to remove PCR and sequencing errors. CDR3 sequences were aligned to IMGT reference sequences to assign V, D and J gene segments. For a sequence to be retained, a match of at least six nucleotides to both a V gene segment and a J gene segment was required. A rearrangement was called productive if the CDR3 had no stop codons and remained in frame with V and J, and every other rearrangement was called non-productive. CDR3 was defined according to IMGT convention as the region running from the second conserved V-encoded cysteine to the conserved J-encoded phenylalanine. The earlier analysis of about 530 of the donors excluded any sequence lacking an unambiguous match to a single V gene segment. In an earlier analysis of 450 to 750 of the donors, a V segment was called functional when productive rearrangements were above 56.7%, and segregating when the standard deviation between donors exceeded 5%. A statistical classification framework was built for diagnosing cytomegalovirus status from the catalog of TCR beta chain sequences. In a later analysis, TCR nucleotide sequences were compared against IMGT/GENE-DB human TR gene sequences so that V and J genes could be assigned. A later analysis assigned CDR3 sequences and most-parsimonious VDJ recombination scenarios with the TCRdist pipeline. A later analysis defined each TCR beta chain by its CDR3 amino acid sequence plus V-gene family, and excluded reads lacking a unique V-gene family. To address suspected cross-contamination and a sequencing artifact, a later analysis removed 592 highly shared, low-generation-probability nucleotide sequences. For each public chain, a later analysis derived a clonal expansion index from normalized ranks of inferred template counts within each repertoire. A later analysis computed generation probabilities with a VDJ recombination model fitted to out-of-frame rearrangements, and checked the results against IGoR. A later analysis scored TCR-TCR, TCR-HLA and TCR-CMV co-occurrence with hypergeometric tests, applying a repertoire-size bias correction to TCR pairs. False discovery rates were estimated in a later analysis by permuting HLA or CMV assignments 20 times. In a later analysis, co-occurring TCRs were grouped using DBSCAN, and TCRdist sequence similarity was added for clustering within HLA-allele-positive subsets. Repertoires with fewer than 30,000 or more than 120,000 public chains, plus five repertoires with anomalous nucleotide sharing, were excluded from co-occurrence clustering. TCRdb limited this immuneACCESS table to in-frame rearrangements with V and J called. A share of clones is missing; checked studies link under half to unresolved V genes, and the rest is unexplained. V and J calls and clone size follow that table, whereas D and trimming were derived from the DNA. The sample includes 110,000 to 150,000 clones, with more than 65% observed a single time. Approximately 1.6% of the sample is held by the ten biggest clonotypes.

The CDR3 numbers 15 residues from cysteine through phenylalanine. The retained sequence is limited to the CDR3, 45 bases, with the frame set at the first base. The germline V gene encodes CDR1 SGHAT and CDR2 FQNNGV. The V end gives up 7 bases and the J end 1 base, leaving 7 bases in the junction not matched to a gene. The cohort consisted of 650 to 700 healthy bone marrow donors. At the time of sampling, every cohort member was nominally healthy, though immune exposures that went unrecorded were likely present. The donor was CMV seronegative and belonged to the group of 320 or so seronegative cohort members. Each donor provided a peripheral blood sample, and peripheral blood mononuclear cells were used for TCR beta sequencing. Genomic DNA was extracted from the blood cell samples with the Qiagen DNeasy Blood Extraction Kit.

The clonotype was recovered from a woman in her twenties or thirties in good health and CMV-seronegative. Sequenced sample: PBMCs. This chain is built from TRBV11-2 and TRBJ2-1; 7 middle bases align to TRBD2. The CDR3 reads CASTGLRESYNEQFF. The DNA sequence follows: TGTGCCAGCACCGGACTGCGGGAGTCCTACAATGAGCAGTTCTTC.